The T cell receptor (beta chain) described here comes from a study of blood T cell repertoires in COVID-19. Here immunoSEQ multiplex PCR was the method, and the copy in TCRdb shows in-frame clones only, minus some. Seen here are approximately 170,000 clones, approximately 90% observed once, and the top ten hold about 1.9%. CDR1 SGHNT and CDR2 YYREEE come from the germline V gene (reference sequence). V lost 5 bases and J lost 3; bases outside the gene matches: 6. The CDR3 is made up of 15 amino acids. This TCR came from a man between 18 and 29 years old who had recovered from COVID-19. Source material: peripheral blood. The chain links TRBV5-4 to TRBJ2-5, with 11 nucleotides matching TRBD2. CDR3: CASSLAGGPEETQYF. Here the CDR3 DNA reads TGTGCCAGCAGTTTAGCGGGAGGGCCGGAAGAGACCCAGTACTTC.